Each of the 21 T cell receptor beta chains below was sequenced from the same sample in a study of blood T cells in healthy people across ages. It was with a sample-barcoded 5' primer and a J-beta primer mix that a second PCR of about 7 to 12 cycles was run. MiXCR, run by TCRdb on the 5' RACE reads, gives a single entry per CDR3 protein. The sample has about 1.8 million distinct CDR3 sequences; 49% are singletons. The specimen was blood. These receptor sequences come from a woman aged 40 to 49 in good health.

CDR3 region: CASSEARDEQYF. The CDR3 DNA is TGCGCCAGCAGTGAGGCAAGGGACGAGCAGTACTTC. This chain joins TRBV10-2 and TRBJ2-7; D remains unclear. Germline CDR1 and CDR2: WSHSY and SAAADI. The CDR3 is made up of 12 amino acids. The V gene lost 2 bases and the J gene lost 5 bases, with 7 bases spanning the gap.

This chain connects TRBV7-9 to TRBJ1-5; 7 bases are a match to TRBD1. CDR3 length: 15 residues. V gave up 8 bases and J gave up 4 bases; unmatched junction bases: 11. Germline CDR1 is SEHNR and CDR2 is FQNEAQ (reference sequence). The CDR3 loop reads CASDGQVEGNQPQHF. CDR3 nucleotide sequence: TGTGCCAGCGACGGACAGGTAGAAGGTAATCAGCCCCAGCATTTT. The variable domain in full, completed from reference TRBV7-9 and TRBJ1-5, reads DTGVSQNPRHKITKRGQNVTFRCDPISEHNRLYWYRQTLGQGPEFLTYFQNEAQLEKSRLLSDRFSAERPKGSFSTLEIQRTEQGDSAMYLCASDGQVEGNQPQHFGDGTRLSIL.

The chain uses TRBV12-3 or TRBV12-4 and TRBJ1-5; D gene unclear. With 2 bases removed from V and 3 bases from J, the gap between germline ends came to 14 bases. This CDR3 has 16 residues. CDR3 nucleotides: TGTGCCAGCAGTTTAAGGTTGGCAGACTCCAATCAGCCCCAGCATTTT. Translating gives CASSLRLADSNQPQHF.

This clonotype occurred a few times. The CDR3, as DNA: TGCAGCGTAAAAAGGGGTAGAACGGGGGGGCTCATCACAGATACGCAGTATTTT. Its translation is CSVKRGRTGGLITDTQYF. The chain combines TRBV29-1 with TRBJ2-3; 8 bases line up with TRBD2. Trimming cost V 6 bases and J 2 bases; bases outside gene matches: 19. From germline, CDR1 is SQVTM and CDR2 ANQGSEA. This CDR3 has 18 amino acids.

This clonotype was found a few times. The CDR3 DNA sequence: TGTGCCAGCAAGTACAGGGCTGAGCAGTTCTTC. Translation: CASKYRAEQFF. V gene TRBV2 combines with J gene TRBJ2-1; tentatively, D is TRBD1 (6 bases). Trimming pared 7 bases from V and 9 bases from J, leaving 10 bases between. From germline, CDR1 is SNHLY and CDR2 FYNNEI. This CDR3 region has 11 residues.

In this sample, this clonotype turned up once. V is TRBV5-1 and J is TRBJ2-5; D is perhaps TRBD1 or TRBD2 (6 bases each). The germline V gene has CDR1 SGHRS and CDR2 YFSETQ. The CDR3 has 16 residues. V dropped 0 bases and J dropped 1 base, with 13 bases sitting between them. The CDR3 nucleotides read TGCGCCAGCAGCTTGGAGGCTCGGGGGCCCCAAGAGACCCAGTACTTC. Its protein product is CASSLEARGPQETQYF.

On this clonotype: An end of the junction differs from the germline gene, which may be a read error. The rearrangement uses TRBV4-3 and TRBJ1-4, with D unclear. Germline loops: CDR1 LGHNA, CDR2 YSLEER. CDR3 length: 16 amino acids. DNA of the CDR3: TGCGCCAGCAGCCAAGATCTGAGGGTGATTGGTGAAAACCTGTTTTTT. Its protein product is CASSQDLRVIGENLFF.

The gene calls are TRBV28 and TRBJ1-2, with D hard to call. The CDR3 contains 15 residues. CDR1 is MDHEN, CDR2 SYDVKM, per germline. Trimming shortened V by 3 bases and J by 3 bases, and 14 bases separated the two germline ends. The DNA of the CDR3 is TGTGCCAGCAGTTTTCGGCTCACTGGGGACTATGGCTACACCTTC. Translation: CASSFRLTGDYGYTF.

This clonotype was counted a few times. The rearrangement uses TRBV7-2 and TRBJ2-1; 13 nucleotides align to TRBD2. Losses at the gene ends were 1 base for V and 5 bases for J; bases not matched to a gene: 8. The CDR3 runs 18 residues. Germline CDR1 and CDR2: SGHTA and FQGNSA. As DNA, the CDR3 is TGTGCCAGCAGCTTAGAACTAGCGGGGGGGTGGTTCGACAATGAGCAGTTCTTC. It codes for CASSLELAGGWFDNEQFF.

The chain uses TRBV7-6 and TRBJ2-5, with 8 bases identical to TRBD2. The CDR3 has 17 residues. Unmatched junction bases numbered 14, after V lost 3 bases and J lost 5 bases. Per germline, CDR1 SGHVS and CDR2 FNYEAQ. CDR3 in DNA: TGTGCCAGCAGCTTCCCGGATATAAGCGGGGGTGTCGAGACCCAGTACTTC. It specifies CASSFPDISGGVETQYF.

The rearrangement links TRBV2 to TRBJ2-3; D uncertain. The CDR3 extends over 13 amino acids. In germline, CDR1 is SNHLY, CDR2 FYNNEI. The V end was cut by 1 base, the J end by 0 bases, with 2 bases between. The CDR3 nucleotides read TGTGCCAGCAGTGAAGAGAGCACAGATACGCAGTATTTT. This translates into CASSEESTDTQYF.

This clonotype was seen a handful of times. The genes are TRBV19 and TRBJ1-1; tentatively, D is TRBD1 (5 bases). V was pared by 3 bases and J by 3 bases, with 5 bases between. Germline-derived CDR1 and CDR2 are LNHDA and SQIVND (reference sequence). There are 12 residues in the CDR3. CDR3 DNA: TGTGCCAGTAGTATGGGACACACTGAAGCTTTCTTT. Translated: CASSMGHTEAFF.

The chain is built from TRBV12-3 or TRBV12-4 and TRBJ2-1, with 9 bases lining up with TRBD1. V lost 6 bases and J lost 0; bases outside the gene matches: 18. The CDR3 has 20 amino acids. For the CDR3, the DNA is TGTGCCAGCAGGCCCCAGAACAGGGGGCTGATGAGGGTCTCCTACAATGAGCAGTTCTTC. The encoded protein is CASRPQNRGLMRVSYNEQFF.

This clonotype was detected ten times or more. Here the CDR3 DNA reads TGTGCCAGCAGCTTAGGTTCGGTTCAAGAGACCCAGTACTTC. Protein: CASSLGSVQETQYF. The chain has TRBV7-2 and TRBJ2-5; D is uncertain. The CDR3 runs to 14 residues. Germline V gene data show CDR1 as SGHTA and CDR2 as FQGNSA. With 1 base removed from V and 2 bases from J, the gap between germline ends came to 8 bases.

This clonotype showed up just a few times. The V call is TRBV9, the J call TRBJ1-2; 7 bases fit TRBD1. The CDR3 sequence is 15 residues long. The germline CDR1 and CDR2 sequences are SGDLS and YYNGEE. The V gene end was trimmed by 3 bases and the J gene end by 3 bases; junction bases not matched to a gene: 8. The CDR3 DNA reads TGTGCCAGCAGCGAGAGCGCCCAGGGGGACTATGGCTACACCTTC. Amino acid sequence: CASSESAQGDYGYTF.

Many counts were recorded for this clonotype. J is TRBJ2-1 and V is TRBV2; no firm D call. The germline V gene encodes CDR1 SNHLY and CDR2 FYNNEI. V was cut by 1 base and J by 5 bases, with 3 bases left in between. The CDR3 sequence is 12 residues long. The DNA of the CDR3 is TGTGCCAGCAGTGAAGGTGACAATGAGCAGTTCTTC. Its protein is CASSEGDNEQFF. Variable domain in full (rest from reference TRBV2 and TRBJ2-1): EPEVTQTPSHQVTQMGQEVILRCVPISNHLYFYWYRQILGQKVEFLVSFYNNEISEKSEIFDDQFSVERPDGSNFTLKIRSTKLEDSAMYFCASSEGDNEQFFGPGTRLTVL.

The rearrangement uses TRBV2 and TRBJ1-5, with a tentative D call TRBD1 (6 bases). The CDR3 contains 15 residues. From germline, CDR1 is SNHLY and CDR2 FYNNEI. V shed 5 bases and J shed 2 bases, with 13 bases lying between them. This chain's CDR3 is CASSSRGIGNQPQHF. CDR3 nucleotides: TGTGCCAGCAGTTCCAGGGGTATTGGCAATCAGCCCCAGCATTTT.

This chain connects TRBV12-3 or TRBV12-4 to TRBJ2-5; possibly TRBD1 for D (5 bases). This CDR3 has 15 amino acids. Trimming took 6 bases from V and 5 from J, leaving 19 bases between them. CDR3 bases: TGTGCCAGCAGCCCCGTCAGGGTTAGTCGTGAGACCCAGTACTTC. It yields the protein CASSPVRVSRETQYF.

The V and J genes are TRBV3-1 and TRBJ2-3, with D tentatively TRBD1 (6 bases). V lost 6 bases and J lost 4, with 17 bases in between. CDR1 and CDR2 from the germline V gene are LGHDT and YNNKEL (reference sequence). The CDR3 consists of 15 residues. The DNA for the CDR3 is TGTGCCAGCAGACCCGGACAGAGTCTCGCAGATACGCAGTATTTT. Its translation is CASRPGQSLADTQYF.

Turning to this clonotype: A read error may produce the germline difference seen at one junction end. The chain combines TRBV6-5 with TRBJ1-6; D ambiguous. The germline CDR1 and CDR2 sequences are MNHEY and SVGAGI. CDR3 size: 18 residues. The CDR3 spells CASSDSGLTFNYNSPLHF. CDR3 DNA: TGTGCCAGCAGTGACTCGGGCCTAACATTCAACTATAATTCACCCCTCCACTTT.

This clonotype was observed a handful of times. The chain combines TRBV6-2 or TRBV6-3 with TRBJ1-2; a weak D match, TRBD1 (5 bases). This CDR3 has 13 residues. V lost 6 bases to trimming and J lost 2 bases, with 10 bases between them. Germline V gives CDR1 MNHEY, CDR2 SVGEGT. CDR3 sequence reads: CASSWDLNYGYTF. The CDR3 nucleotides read TGTGCCAGCAGCTGGGACTTAAACTATGGCTACACCTTC.